This T cell receptor beta chain was sequenced in a study of blood T cell repertoires in COVID-19. Turning to the study itself: Samples representing acute and convalescent COVID-19 were sourced from the United States, Italy and Spain. T cells, B-cell-depleted T cells, or PBMCs provided the cDNA or gDNA that served as material.

Per the authors' pipeline: By means of reference gene primer amplification, nucleated cell counts were estimated. Repertoires were generated with immunoSEQ multiplex PCR, while TCRdb's copy carries only in-frame clones and drops some. D and trimming were read from the DNA, whereas the V and J calls and clone size are those reported in that table. This table holds tens of thousands of clones, 65% to 90% found once. Germline V CDR1 and CDR2: MNHEY, SMNVEV (reference sequence). The CDR3 runs 13 residues. The germline V and J ends were trimmed by 5 bases and 7 bases, with 14 bases remaining between them. This clone showed up just a few times.

Sequencing was performed on peripheral blood. The chain carries TRBV27 and TRBJ1-2; D possibly corresponds to TRBD1 (6 bases). The TCR sequence derives from a woman aged 55-70 years with acute or convalescent COVID-19. This chain's CDR3 is CASSTGLAAGYTF. For the CDR3, the DNA is TGTGCCAGCAGTACAGGGTTGGCTGCTGGCTACACCTTC.